This T cell receptor (beta chain) emerged from a study of blood T cell repertoires in COVID-19. Trimming cost V 8 bases and J 4 bases; bases outside gene matches: 4. This CDR3 spans 13 amino acids. In germline, CDR1 is MNHEY, CDR2 SVGAGI. How the authors handled the data: Nucleated cell number was recorded as an estimate derived from reference gene primer amplification. The assay was immunoSEQ multiplex PCR, and TCRdb's table has in-frame clones only and misses some. Clonal size and the V and J genes are those of that table, whereas D and trimming came from the DNA. Of fewer than 30,000 clones listed, about nine tenths are singletons.

The chain employs TRBV6-5 and TRBJ1-5; 8 nucleotides align to TRBD1. The sequencing input was peripheral blood. The receptor was isolated from a man aged 45-65 years with active COVID-19. CDR3 sequence reads: CASAGTGNQPQHF. The DNA of the CDR3 is TGTGCCAGCGCCGGGACAGGTAATCAGCCCCAGCATTTT.